Below, 9 T cell receptor beta chains from the same sample are listed, as sequenced in a study of T cells in localized non-small cell lung cancer. Clones were sequenced by immunoSEQ multiplex PCR, and TCRdb holds only the in-frame ones, with some missing. Among around 100,000 clones listed, approximately 90% were seen once. Sequenced material: peripheral blood, taken before any cancer treatment. The receptor source for this set is a man aged 35-69 years with stage I squamous cell lung carcinoma.

V is TRBV6-5 and J is TRBJ2-7, with D perhaps TRBD1 (6 bases). The V and J ends lost 6 bases and 3 bases respectively, with 12 bases between them. The germline V gene has CDR1 MNHEY and CDR2 SVGAGI. This CDR3 is 13 amino acids long. CDR3 DNA sequence: TGTGCCAGCAGGAGGGACAAAAACTACGAGCAGTACTTC. Its translation: CASRRDKNYEQYF.

The chain employs TRBV15 and TRBJ1-1; D is possibly TRBD1 (6 bases). This CDR3 comprises 17 residues. The germline gives CDR1 LNHNV, CDR2 YYDKDF (reference sequence). V was clipped by 0 bases and J by 3 bases, with 17 bases between them. The CDR3 bases are TGTGCCACCAGCAGAGATTACCGGGGGGCTCGAGACACTGAAGCTTTCTTT. Its protein is CATSRDYRGARDTEAFF.

The genes are TRBV10-3 and TRBJ1-1; the match to TRBD1 covers 9 bases. The CDR3 has 14 amino acids. V gave up 6 bases and J gave up 0 bases; unmatched junction bases: 2. The germline V gene encodes CDR1 ENHRY and CDR2 SYGVKD. This CDR3 reads CAIRGDRVNTEAFF. CDR3 nucleotides: TGTGCCATCAGGGGGGACAGGGTGAACACTGAAGCTTTCTTT.

This clone appeared a single time. J is TRBJ2-1 and V is TRBV6-5, with no clear D. CDR3 length: 12 amino acids. The V gene's germline CDR1 is MNHEY and CDR2 SVGAGI. Trimming shortened V by 6 bases and J by 1 base, and 4 bases separated the two germline ends. The CDR3 loop reads CASRGSYNEQFF. The CDR3 bases are TGTGCCAGCAGGGGATCCTACAATGAGCAGTTCTTC.

The chain has TRBV5-5 and TRBJ1-2; D may be TRBD1 (6 bases). CDR3 length: 15 residues. Trimming shortened V by 3 bases and J by 4 bases, and 16 bases separated the two germline ends. Per germline, CDR1 SGHKS and CDR2 YYEKEE (reference sequence). In DNA form, the CDR3 reads TGTGCCAGCAGCTCCACAGGGCTTGGGGGCTATGGCTACACCTTC. Amino acids: CASSSTGLGGYGYTF.

The chain joins TRBV15 to TRBJ1-4; a weak D match, TRBD1 (5 bases). The V end was cut by 0 bases, the J end by 7 bases, with 12 bases between. The CDR3 contains 15 residues. The germline V gene has CDR1 LNHNV and CDR2 YYDKDF (reference sequence). CDR3 in DNA: TGTGCCACCAGCAGAGATAAGGGGTTTGGTGAAAAACTGTTTTTT. Residues: CATSRDKGFGEKLFF.

The table lists this clone with a few counts. J is TRBJ1-6 and V is TRBV4-1, with TRBD1 as a possible D gene (5 bases). CDR1 and CDR2 (germline): MGHRA, YSYEKL. Trimming removed 1 base from V and 7 bases from J, with 8 bases in between. The CDR3 sequence is 14 residues long. CDR3 residues: CASSQGQSNSPLHF. In DNA, the CDR3 is TGCGCCAGCAGCCAAGGACAGAGCAATTCACCCCTCCACTTT.

The chain recombines TRBV27 with TRBJ2-7; 12 bases line up with TRBD1. Trimming removed 5 bases from V and 3 bases from J; junction bases left unmatched: 5. This CDR3 has 15 amino acids. Germline assignment: CDR1 MNHEY and CDR2 SMNVEV (reference sequence). The CDR3 is CASSKGTGGIYEQYF. As DNA, the CDR3 is TGTGCCAGCAGTAAGGGGACAGGGGGCATCTACGAGCAGTACTTC.

As DNA, the CDR3 is TGTGCCAGCAGCTCTGGACAGGGGCGAATATATAGCAATCAGCCCCAGCATTTT. Amino acids: CASSSGQGRIYSNQPQHF. The chain recombines TRBV5-8 with TRBJ1-5, with 9 bases matching TRBD1. J was trimmed by 0 bases and V by 3 bases; bases with no gene match: 10. In germline, CDR1 is SGHTS, CDR2 YDEGEE. CDR3 length: 18 residues.